Presented here are 8 T cell receptor beta chains from one specimen sequenced in a study of CD8+CD57+ T cells in acquired aplastic anemia. TCR beta VDJ and CDR3 were profiled, and genomic DNA was the template. TCRdb re-analysed the reads in MiXCR, keeping a single row per CDR3 protein. The data show about 420,000 distinct CDR3 sequences, under 80% seen once. Sequencing used sorted CD4+, CD8+, or CD8+CD57+ T cells (not recorded which) from PBMCs. These receptors were collected from a human donor in good health, serving as a control.

About this clonotype: Its ends do not fully match the called genes, so a read error is possible. V and J are TRBV7-2 and TRBJ2-7, with TRBD1 matching 9 bases. CDR3 size: 14 residues. Germline V gene data show CDR1 as SGHTA and CDR2 as FQGNSA. The CDR3 DNA is TGTGCCACCAGCTTCGGGACAGGGCCTTACGCGCAGTACTTC. This codes for CATSFGTGPYAQYF.

This clonotype occurred a few times. The chain joins TRBV10-3 to TRBJ2-7; 11 bases match TRBD1. The CDR3 has 14 amino acids. Germline V gene lookup returns CDR1 ENHRY and CDR2 SYGVKD. The junction had 7 bases not matched to a gene; V was cut back by 7 bases and J by 5 bases. This CDR3 is CAINSGQGGNEQYF. CDR3 nucleotides: TGTGCCATCAATTCGGGACAGGGGGGAAACGAGCAGTACTTC.

Note on this clonotype: The germline gene is not matched at one end of the junction; a read error may be the cause. The chain links TRBV20-1 to TRBJ1-3; maybe TRBD1 (6 bases). Germline lookup yields CDR1 DFQATT and CDR2 SNEGSKA (reference sequence). CDR3 length equals 11 residues. The CDR3 DNA is TGCAGTGCTAGTGGCGGGACACAGCCCCATTTT. Its protein is CSASGGTQPHF.

The CDR3 DNA sequence: TGCAGCGTTCAAATTGTTCTTGGCGGGAACACAGATACGCAGTATTTT. The encoded protein is CSVQIVLGGNTDTQYF. This chain connects TRBV29-1 to TRBJ2-3, with D tentatively TRBD2 (6 bases). The CDR3 is 16 residues long. V lost 5 bases and J 2 bases, leaving 20 bases between the germline ends. The germline V gene encodes CDR1 SQVTM and CDR2 ANQGSEA.

Note on this clonotype: This may be a read error, as it is one base from a much larger clone. This sequence joins TRBV6-5 and TRBJ1-3; TRBD1 is a possible D gene (6 bases). Germline lookup yields CDR1 MNHEY and CDR2 SVGAGI. The CDR3 length is 15 residues. CDR3 in amino acids: CASSRGTHSGNTIHF. CDR3 nucleotides: TGTGCCAGCAGCCGCGGGACACACTCTGGAAACACCATACATTTT.

This clonotype was counted between two and nine times. The chain has TRBV29-1 and TRBJ2-1, with 7 bases aligning to TRBD1. The CDR3 extends over 13 amino acids. Germline loops: CDR1 SQVTM, CDR2 ANQGSEA. Germline trimming cut 7 bases from V and 8 bases from J; bases unmatched to any gene: 11. The CDR3 protein is CSGTGTALDEQFF. The CDR3 DNA follows: TGCAGCGGAACCGGGACAGCTCTGGATGAGCAGTTCTTC.

J is TRBJ2-1 and V is TRBV10-3, with 9 nucleotides matching TRBD1. The CDR3 has 15 residues. J gave up 2 bases and V 2 bases, and 1 base lay outside the gene matches. The germline V gene encodes CDR1 ENHRY and CDR2 SYGVKD. CDR3 sequence: CAISEGQGTYNEQFF. DNA for the CDR3: TGTGCCATCAGTGAGGGACAGGGGACCTACAATGAGCAGTTCTTC.

J is TRBJ2-5 and V is TRBV7-2; either TRBD1 or TRBD2 may fit D (5 bases each). V was shortened by 6 bases and J by 5 bases, with 16 bases between the two germline ends. Germline V gives CDR1 SGHTA, CDR2 FQGNSA. This CDR3 is 14 amino acids long. CDR3 protein: CASSQGAGAETQYF. As DNA, the CDR3 is TGTGCCAGCAGTCAAGGGGCGGGCGCGGAGACCCAGTACTTC.